This T cell receptor (beta chain) was captured by sequencing in a study of shared clonotypes between healthy human individuals. Naive CD8 cells comprised CD45RO-negative, CCR7-positively selected cells, excluding terminally differentiated effector memory CD45RA+ cells. The protocol was immunoSEQ multiplex PCR, while the TCRdb copy is restricted to in-frame clones and leaves out a portion. The sample lists about 2.1 million clones; about 93% were seen once. This clonotype was obtained from a man between 18 and 35 years old in good health. Some clones in this sample may be carry-over from other donors' samples. The source material was naive CD8+ T cells from PBMCs.

CDR3 nucleotide sequence: TGTGCCAGCAGCTTTTTGGGCGGGACAGGGGATACAGATACGCAGTATTTT. Translating gives CASSFLGGTGDTDTQYF. This sequence joins TRBV7-3 and TRBJ2-3; TRBD1 agrees at 10 bases. Trimming at V came to 3 bases and at J to 3 bases, leaving 9 bases not matched to a gene. The germline gives CDR1 SGHTA, CDR2 FQGTGA. The CDR3 consists of 17 residues.